What follows are 21 T cell receptor beta chains derived from one specimen sequenced in a study of T cells in Graves' hyperthyroidism and ophthalmopathy. Using RNA transcripts as the source, TCR beta CDR3 regions were amplified. TCR CDR3 regions were first amplified by RT-PCR with HTBI primers. In TCRdb, the multiplex PCR reads were re-called with MiXCR into one record per CDR3 protein. The sample records 300,000 to 400,000 distinct CDR3 sequences, roughly 14% being singletons. Sequencing used blood. These receptors came from a woman between 25 and 40 years old with Graves' hyperthyroidism.

In its sample, this clonotype was seen many times. The chain combines TRBV11-2 with TRBJ1-1; 9 bases align to TRBD1. This CDR3 comprises 16 residues. Germline V CDR1 and CDR2: SGHAT, FQNNGV. V lost 0 bases to trimming and J lost 5 bases; unmatched junction nucleotides: 7. For the CDR3, the DNA is TGTGCCAGCAGCTTAGAATCTGGACAGGGGAGTACTGAAGCTTTCTTT. Translated: CASSLESGQGSTEAFF.

This clonotype has at least ten counts. This chain links TRBV27 with TRBJ2-3; the D gene is possibly TRBD2 (5 bases). This CDR3 region has 17 residues. V was cut by 5 bases and J by 3 bases, with 21 bases left in between. Germline values: CDR1 MNHEY, CDR2 SMNVEV (reference sequence). CDR3 residues: CASSTTPGSYGTDTQYF. The CDR3 coding sequence is TGTGCCAGCAGTACAACTCCGGGAAGCTACGGGACAGATACGCAGTATTTT.

In its sample, this clonotype was seen many times. The V and J genes are TRBV24-1 and TRBJ2-3; D is perhaps TRBD1 (6 bases). Germline V lookup: CDR1 KGHDR, CDR2 SFDVKD. This CDR3 has 14 residues. Between the trimmed V and J ends, which lost 6 bases and 4 bases, there was a span of 13 bases. CDR3 sequence (DNA): TGTGCCACCAGTACGAACAGGGAATCAGATACGCAGTATTTT. Amino acid sequence: CATSTNRESDTQYF.

The sample holds many counts of this clonotype. This chain joins TRBV28 and TRBJ1-2; 7 bases fit TRBD1. After removal of 5 bases from V and 3 bases from J, the junction contained 3 bases not matched to a gene. The germline V gene has CDR1 MDHEN and CDR2 SYDVKM. The CDR3 has 13 residues. Here the CDR3 DNA reads TGTGCCAGCAGTAGCACAGGGGACTATGGCTACACCTTC. This translates into CASSSTGDYGYTF.

This clonotype came up a few times. The chain has TRBV2 and TRBJ2-7; D unresolved. The V end lost 3 bases, the J end lost 1 base, and 10 bases lay between the germline ends. Per germline, CDR1 SNHLY and CDR2 FYNNEI. The CDR3 extends over 14 amino acids. The CDR3 bases are TGTGCCAGCAGTGACGGTTTCGGGTCCTACGAGCAGTACTTC. It specifies CASSDGFGSYEQYF. Variable domain in full (rest from reference TRBV2 and TRBJ2-7): EPEVTQTPSHQVTQMGQEVILRCVPISNHLYFYWYRQILGQKVEFLVSFYNNEISEKSEIFDDQFSVERPDGSNFTLKIRSTKLEDSAMYFCASSDGFGSYEQYFGPGTRLTVT.

The V and J genes are TRBV29-1 and TRBJ2-3; D assignment may be TRBD1 or TRBD2 (6 bases each). Looked up from germline, CDR1 is SQVTM and CDR2 is ANQGSEA. This CDR3 has 15 residues. The CDR3 spells CSNGEHRGRADTQYF. The CDR3 coding sequence is TGCAGTAATGGGGAACACCGGGGGCGCGCAGATACGCAGTATTTT.

Many counts were recorded for this clonotype. The chain combines TRBV3-1 with TRBJ2-1; possibly TRBD2 for D (5 bases). The CDR3 sequence is 11 residues long. The V end was cut by 4 bases, the J end by 9 bases, with 7 bases between. The germline CDR1 and CDR2 sequences are LGHDT and YNNKEL (reference sequence). The DNA for the CDR3 is TGTGCCAGCAGCCTAGCGAGTGAGCAGTTCTTC. As protein: CASSLASEQFF.

The J gene is TRBJ1-5, the V gene TRBV24-1; D remains unclear. Trimming left V 5 bases short and J 0 bases short, with 10 bases between. The CDR3 spans 15 residues. Germline V gene data show CDR1 as KGHDR and CDR2 as SFDVKD. The DNA for the CDR3 is TGTGCCACCAGTGGCTCACACATTAGCAATCAGCCCCAGCATTTT. Its translation: CATSGSHISNQPQHF.

V usage is TRBV4-1 and J usage is TRBJ2-7; D gene unclear. The germline V and J ends were trimmed by 3 bases and 3 bases, with 12 bases remaining between them. Germline CDR1 MGHRA, CDR2 YSYEKL. The CDR3 is 14 residues long. CDR3 nucleotides: TGCGCCAGCAGCCAGCCGGGTCTGGTCTACGAGCAGTACGTC. It specifies CASSQPGLVYEQYV.

The table lists this clonotype with many counts. This chain uses TRBV28 with TRBJ1-2; 9 bases are shared with TRBD1. V shed 6 bases and J 8 bases; nucleotides not matched to a gene: 7. This CDR3 is 13 amino acids long. The germline gives CDR1 MDHEN, CDR2 SYDVKM. The CDR3 sequence is CASSFGQGYGYTF. For the CDR3, the DNA is TGTGCCAGCAGCTTCGGACAGGGGTACGGCTACACCTTC.

This chain connects TRBV2 to TRBJ2-7; D is perhaps TRBD1 or TRBD2 (6 bases each). The germline V gene encodes CDR1 SNHLY and CDR2 FYNNEI. The V end was cut by 6 bases, the J end by 6 bases, with 15 bases between. CDR3 length: 13 residues. The CDR3 sequence: CASRAHREAEQYF. As DNA, the CDR3 is TGTGCCAGCAGAGCCCACAGGGAGGCCGAGCAGTACTTC.

This clonotype showed up many times. The CDR3 region is CASSLSSLGSYEQYF. The CDR3 nucleotides are TGTGCCAGCAGTTTATCGAGTTTGGGGAGCTACGAGCAGTACTTC. V gene TRBV27 combines with J gene TRBJ2-7; possible D gene TRBD2, 5 bases. CDR1 is MNHEY, CDR2 SMNVEV, per germline (reference sequence). The CDR3 sequence is 15 residues long. V lost 0 bases and J lost 3, with 12 bases in between.

This clonotype was observed many times. The CDR3 loop is CASKRAGASGPTDTQYF. CDR3 DNA sequence: TGTGCCAGCAAACGGGCTGGGGCTAGCGGACCCACAGATACGCAGTATTTT. This sequence joins TRBV6-1 and TRBJ2-3; 7 bases map to TRBD2. The germline CDR1 and CDR2 sequences are MNHNS and SASEGT. This CDR3 is 17 amino acids long. V was clipped by 7 bases and J by 2 bases; unmatched bases: 15.

As to this clonotype: This may be a read error: a much more frequent sequence differs by one nucleotide. The chain recombines TRBV2 with TRBJ2-3; 7 bases align to TRBD2. Germline CDR1 is SNHLY and CDR2 is FYNNEI. This CDR3 has 15 residues. Here the CDR3 reads CASSERERGTGTQYF. DNA for the CDR3: TGTGCCAGCAGTGAGCGGGAGAGGGGAACAGGTACGCAGTATTTT.

In its sample, this clonotype was seen a few times. This sequence joins TRBV4-3 and TRBJ2-7; D possibly corresponds to TRBD2 (5 bases). Between the trimmed V and J ends, which lost 0 bases and 4 bases, there was a span of 19 bases. Germline V gene lookup returns CDR1 LGHNA and CDR2 YSLEER. This CDR3 spans 17 amino acids. The CDR3 coding sequence is TGCGCCAGCAGCCAAGATCTCGTAGGGCTAGCTCGGTACGAGCAGTACTTC. Protein sequence: CASSQDLVGLARYEQYF.

This clonotype has just a few counts. The rearrangement links TRBV4-2 to TRBJ1-5; D is unresolved. Germline CDR1 is LGHNA and CDR2 is YNFKEQ. Between the trimmed V and J ends, which lost 0 bases and 5 bases, there was a span of 11 bases. The CDR3 is made up of 15 amino acids. Here the CDR3 DNA reads TGTGCCAGCAGCCAAGATAGGTTGTCGGATCAGCCCCAGCATTTT. It translates to CASSQDRLSDQPQHF.

At least ten counts were recorded for this clonotype. The J gene is TRBJ1-2, the V gene TRBV7-9; D unresolved. Deletions cut 5 bases from V and 3 bases from J, with 10 bases between. Per the germline V gene, CDR1 is SEHNR and CDR2 is FQNEAQ (reference sequence). There are 13 residues in the CDR3. The CDR3 nucleotides read TGTGCCAGCAGCCGCGACGGATACTATGGCTACACCTTC. Its protein product is CASSRDGYYGYTF.

This clonotype was seen repeatedly, ten times or more. The chain has TRBV28 and TRBJ1-6; D is unclear. V lost 3 bases, J lost 8 bases, and 8 bases lay in between. Germline lookup yields CDR1 MDHEN and CDR2 SYDVKM. The length of the CDR3 is 13 residues. The CDR3 region is CASSFDGYSPLHF. The CDR3 nucleotides read TGTGCCAGCAGTTTTGACGGCTATTCACCCCTCCACTTT.

The V call is TRBV7-3, the J call TRBJ2-1; 7 bases map to TRBD2. There are 15 residues in the CDR3. Losses at the gene ends were 5 bases for V and 4 bases for J; bases not matched to a gene: 8. The germline V gene encodes CDR1 SGHTA and CDR2 FQGTGA. CDR3 nucleotides: TGTGCCAGCAGCCCTGGGGCTAGCGGATACAATGAGCAGTTCTTC. Translated: CASSPGASGYNEQFF.

This chain uses TRBV14 with TRBJ1-1; D gene unclear. Per germline, CDR1 SGHDN and CDR2 FVKESK. V lost 1 base, J lost 3 bases, and 15 bases lay in between. The CDR3 runs 16 residues. As DNA, the CDR3 is TGTGCCAGCAGCCAAGGAAGGGATCTATTGGACACTGAAGCTTTCTTT. Translated: CASSQGRDLLDTEAFF.

The chain links TRBV12-3 or TRBV12-4 to TRBJ2-2; 8 bases align to TRBD2. The trim removed 6 bases at V and 4 bases at J, leaving 19 bases unmatched. CDR3 length: 19 amino acids. The CDR3 nucleotides are TGTGCCAGCAGGGGACGTGGGGCGGGAGGTAGGAGTGCCACCGGGGAGCTGTTTTTT. Translating gives CASRGRGAGGRSATGELFF.